This passage covers 29 T cell receptor beta chains from one sample sequenced in a study of OX40 agonist ivuxolimab in advanced cancers. Some clones are missing from TCRdb's copy, which holds only in-frame ones; the method was immunoSEQ multiplex PCR. The sample yields 20,000 to 25,000 clones, 84% seen once. The sample in question was CD4+ or CD8+ T cells sorted from blood, obtained in a trial of the OX40 agonist ivuxolimab. The receptors were gathered from an adult with an advanced solid tumor such as melanoma, head and neck, liver or kidney cancer.

The genes are TRBV4-3 and TRBJ1-6, with D uncertain. The CDR3 consists of 17 residues. CDR1 is LGHNA, CDR2 YSLEER, per germline. With 6 bases removed from V and 5 bases from J, the gap between germline ends came to 20 bases. CDR3 amino acids: CASRTTLSGSNNSPLHF. In DNA form, the CDR3 reads TGCGCCAGCAGGACGACACTTAGCGGGTCTAATAATTCACCCCTCCACTTT.

In its sample, this clone was seen once. The chain uses TRBV6-6 and TRBJ1-5; D remains unclear. This CDR3 contains 13 residues. V was shortened by 7 bases and J by 1 base, with 8 bases between the two germline ends. Germline values: CDR1 MNHNY, CDR2 SVGAGI (reference sequence). The CDR3 bases are TGTGCCAGCACCTTGTGGAGCAATCAGCCCCAGCATTTT. Residues: CASTLWSNQPQHF.

This chain links TRBV2 with TRBJ2-1, with no clear D. The length of the CDR3 is 16 residues. Trimming pared 4 bases from V and 6 bases from J, leaving 19 bases between. The germline gives CDR1 SNHLY, CDR2 FYNNEI. CDR3 nucleotides: TGTGCCAGCAGTGCCCCAGGCGCGTCAGTGATCAATGAGCAGTTCTTC. It encodes CASSAPGASVINEQFF.

The chain couples TRBV6-1 to TRBJ2-7; 7 bases agree with TRBD1. This CDR3 is 14 amino acids long. The junction had 7 bases not matched to a gene; V was cut back by 6 bases and J by 2 bases. From germline, CDR1 is MNHNS and CDR2 SASEGT. For the CDR3, the DNA is TGTGCCAGCAGCCTGGGACAGAATACCTACGAGCAGTACTTC. This translates into CASSLGQNTYEQYF.

The V call is TRBV28, the J call TRBJ2-4; D is unresolved. Trimming removed 3 bases at V and 9 bases at J, with 15 bases between. CDR1 and CDR2 from the germline V gene are MDHEN and SYDVKM. The CDR3 is 14 amino acids. This CDR3 reads CASSFPTNRAIQYF. The CDR3, as DNA: TGTGCCAGCAGTTTTCCGACAAATAGGGCCATTCAGTACTTC.

The gene calls are TRBV10-3 and TRBJ2-5, with TRBD2 identical over 8 bases. Germline CDR1 is ENHRY and CDR2 is SYGVKD. CDR3 length: 15 amino acids. V was clipped by 4 bases and J by 1 base; unmatched bases: 5. CDR3 region: CAISGGSGAQETQYF. CDR3 bases: TGTGCCATCAGTGGGGGTAGCGGGGCCCAAGAGACCCAGTACTTC.

The chain joins TRBV5-1 to TRBJ1-2; possible D gene TRBD1, 5 bases. CDR1 is SGHRS and CDR2 is YFSETQ in the germline V gene. CDR3 length equals 15 residues. Between the trimmed V and J ends, which lost 0 bases and 4 bases, there was a span of 13 bases. This CDR3 is CASSLEPGFFYGYTF. Here the CDR3 DNA reads TGCGCCAGCAGCTTGGAACCAGGGTTTTTCTATGGCTACACCTTC.

This clone came up a few times. The gene calls are TRBV7-3 and TRBJ1-1; no clear D gene. The CDR3 covers 14 residues. V lost 5 bases to trimming and J lost 4 bases, with 14 bases between them. The V gene's germline CDR1 is SGHTA and CDR2 FQGTGA. The CDR3 protein is CASSLLDGVTEAFF. The DNA of the CDR3 is TGTGCCAGCAGCCTCTTAGACGGTGTCACTGAAGCTTTCTTT.

J is TRBJ1-1 and V is TRBV12-5; 9 bases align to TRBD1. The junction had 10 bases not matched to a gene; V was cut back by 9 bases and J by 5 bases. The germline CDR1 and CDR2 sequences are LGHNT and FRNRAP. The CDR3 runs 14 residues. As DNA, the CDR3 is TGTGCTAGCGGGACCTACAGGGGGCGGACTGAAGCTTTCTTT. This encodes CASGTYRGRTEAFF.

The chain joins TRBV5-4 to TRBJ2-5, with 12 bases lining up with TRBD2. J gave up 4 bases and V 3 bases, and 7 bases lay outside the gene matches. Germline loops: CDR1 SGHNT, CDR2 YYREEE (reference sequence). This CDR3 spans 16 amino acids. The CDR3 region has the DNA TGTGCCAGCAGCTCGGGCGGACTAGCGGGGAGAGAGACCCAGTACTTC. It codes for CASSSGGLAGRETQYF. The variable domain in full, completed from reference TRBV5-4 and TRBJ2-5, reads ETGVTQSPTHLIKTRGQQVTLRCSSQSGHNTVSWYQQALGQGPQFIFQYYREEENGRGNFPPRFSGLQFPNYSSELNVNALELDDSALYLCASSSGGLAGRETQYFGPGTRLLVL.

The gene calls are TRBV9 and TRBJ2-3, with TRBD1 matching 8 bases. CDR1 SGDLS and CDR2 YYNGEE come from the germline V gene. The CDR3 totals 16 residues. V shed 4 bases, J shed 5 bases, and the junction held 12 bases outside the gene matches. The DNA of the CDR3 is TGTGCCAGCAGCCCGAGCCCCCAGGGGGCGAAAGATACGCAGTATTTT. Translated, it gives CASSPSPQGAKDTQYF.

The CDR3 DNA follows: TGTGCCAGCAGTGACGATCTCAACTATCAGCCCCAGCATTTT. This sequence encodes CASSDDLNYQPQHF. This sequence joins TRBV2 and TRBJ1-5, with D unclear. Trimming shortened V by 3 bases and J by 5 bases, and 11 bases separated the two germline ends. The CDR3 loop spans 14 amino acids. Germline values: CDR1 SNHLY, CDR2 FYNNEI.

The chain recombines TRBV5-1 with TRBJ1-3; TRBD1 might be the D (5 bases). CDR3 size: 14 residues. Germline V lookup: CDR1 SGHRS, CDR2 YFSETQ. V shed 4 bases and J shed 4 bases, with 12 bases lying between them. The CDR3 nucleotides read TGCGCCAGCAGCATAGGGGTTTCGGGAAACACCATATATTTT. Protein product: CASSIGVSGNTIYF.

This clone was detected a few times. The chain employs TRBV10-3 and TRBJ2-7; no clear D. The CDR3 has 15 residues. Germline values: CDR1 ENHRY, CDR2 SYGVKD. V dropped 2 bases and J dropped 4 bases, with 15 bases sitting between them. CDR3 in DNA: TGTGCCATCAGTGAGGCACAGAGAGGCAAATACGAGCAGTACTTC. It is translated as CAISEAQRGKYEQYF.

V and J are TRBV19 and TRBJ1-2, with D maybe TRBD1 (6 bases). Trimming pared 11 bases from V and 4 bases from J, leaving 17 bases between. Germline V CDR1 and CDR2: LNHDA, SQIVND (reference sequence). The CDR3 length is 13 residues. The CDR3 DNA sequence: TGTGCCTGCCATCCAGGGGATTTCTATGGCTACACCTTC. This encodes CACHPGDFYGYTF. Variable domain in full (rest from reference TRBV19 and TRBJ1-2): DGGITQSPKYLFRKEGQNVTLSCEQNLNHDAMYWYRQDPGQGLRLIYYSQIVNDFQKGDIAEGYSVSREKKESFPLTVTSAQKNPTAFYLCACHPGDFYGYTFGSGTRLTVV.

The table lists this clone with a few counts. This rearrangement joins TRBV2 to TRBJ2-7; D remains unclear. Looked up from germline, CDR1 is SNHLY and CDR2 is FYNNEI. V lost 7 bases and J lost 1, with 8 bases in between. The length of the CDR3 is 12 residues. The CDR3 spells CASTRRSYEQYF. The CDR3 nucleotides are TGTGCCAGCACTCGGCGGTCCTACGAGCAGTACTTC.

The rearrangement uses TRBV29-1 and TRBJ2-3; D uncertain. Trimming pared 6 bases from V and 5 bases from J, leaving 9 bases between. The CDR3 loop spans 11 amino acids. Per the germline V gene, CDR1 is SQVTM and CDR2 is ANQGSEA. CDR3 nucleotides: TGCAGCGTCTCGGGTGGAGATACGCAGTATTTT. Protein sequence: CSVSGGDTQYF.

This rearrangement joins TRBV7-9 to TRBJ2-3, with 9 bases matching TRBD1. The CDR3 extends over 19 amino acids. In germline, CDR1 is SEHNR, CDR2 FQNEAQ (reference sequence). J gave up 3 bases and V 2 bases, and 15 bases lay outside the gene matches. CDR3 sequence: CASSLSQLGQGWSTDTQYF. DNA for the CDR3: TGTGCCAGCAGCTTATCGCAACTCGGACAGGGGTGGAGTACAGATACGCAGTATTTT.

The chain joins TRBV10-3 to TRBJ1-3; the D is unclear. CDR3 size: 16 residues. Germline CDR1 reads ENHRY; CDR2 reads SYGVKD. V was shortened by 6 bases and J by 3 bases, with 18 bases between the two germline ends. The CDR3 loop is CAIRSSVGEVGNTIYF. CDR3 in DNA: TGTGCCATCAGGAGTAGCGTGGGTGAGGTTGGAAACACCATATATTTT.

This clone was detected only once. V usage is TRBV19 and J usage is TRBJ2-2; TRBD1 matches 9 bases. Losses at the gene ends were 6 bases for V and 1 base for J; bases not matched to a gene: 6. CDR1 LNHDA and CDR2 SQIVND come from the germline V gene (reference sequence). The CDR3 loop spans 16 amino acids. The CDR3 region is CASRVMGQGNTGELFF. CDR3 bases: TGTGCCAGTAGGGTTATGGGACAGGGGAACACCGGGGAGCTGTTTTTT.

CDR3: CATSRDSGTGREQYF. The CDR3 DNA follows: TGTGCCACCAGCAGAGATTCTGGGACAGGAAGAGAGCAGTACTTC. The chain has TRBV15 and TRBJ2-7, with 8 bases fitting TRBD1. The germline V gene has CDR1 LNHNV and CDR2 YYDKDF (reference sequence). V dropped 0 bases and J dropped 7; count of bases not matched to a gene: 8. The CDR3 spans 15 residues.

The gene calls are TRBV5-1 and TRBJ1-2, with 10 bases aligning to TRBD1. The CDR3 runs to 15 residues. J lost 3 bases, V lost 4 bases, and 6 bases had no gene match. Germline CDR1 is SGHRS and CDR2 is YFSETQ. The CDR3 DNA follows: TGCGCCAGCAGCCCCGGGACAGGGGCCTACTATGGCTACACCTTC. Translating it yields CASSPGTGAYYGYTF.

V and J are TRBV6-5 and TRBJ1-2, with D hard to call. Deletions cut 5 bases from V and 0 bases from J, with 10 bases between. The CDR3 length is 14 residues. Germline-derived CDR1 and CDR2 are MNHEY and SVGAGI. CDR3 in amino acids: CASSVQVTNYGYTF. In DNA, the CDR3 is TGTGCCAGCAGTGTCCAGGTGACTAACTATGGCTACACCTTC.

This clone was seen a single time. V gene TRBV5-4 combines with J gene TRBJ2-3, with a weak D call TRBD1 (5 bases). The CDR3 sequence is 13 residues long. Germline CDR1 reads SGHNT; CDR2 reads YYREEE (reference sequence). With 3 bases removed from V and 1 base from J, the gap between germline ends came to 6 bases. CDR3 sequence: CASSWGGTDTQYF. CDR3 bases: TGTGCCAGCAGCTGGGGCGGCACAGATACGCAGTATTTT. Looking up the rest from reference TRBV5-4 and TRBJ2-3 gives the full variable domain: ETGVTQSPTHLIKTRGQQVTLRCSSQSGHNTVSWYQQALGQGPQFIFQYYREEENGRGNFPPRFSGLQFPNYSSELNVNALELDDSALYLCASSWGGTDTQYFGPGTRLTVL.

V usage is TRBV25-1 and J usage is TRBJ1-1; no reliable D call. The germline CDR1 and CDR2 sequences are MGHDK and SYGVNS. The V and J ends lost 1 base and 3 bases respectively, with 12 bases between them. The CDR3 spans 15 residues. DNA of the CDR3: TGTGCCAGCAGTGAATTTGGGATCGGAGACACTGAAGCTTTCTTT. This encodes CASSEFGIGDTEAFF.

The V and J genes are TRBV27 and TRBJ1-1; D may be TRBD1 (5 bases). Germline-derived CDR1 and CDR2 are MNHEY and SMNVEV (reference sequence). The CDR3 sequence is 14 residues long. V lost 8 bases to trimming and J lost 1 base, with 14 bases between them. The CDR3 DNA reads as TGTGCCAGCTGGCCCCCAGGGCGGAACACTGAAGCTTTCTTT. This encodes CASWPPGRNTEAFF.

The V and J genes are TRBV14 and TRBJ1-4; no clear D gene. V was cut by 4 bases and J by 4 bases, with 7 bases left in between. Germline V gene sequence: CDR1 SGHDN, CDR2 FVKESK. The CDR3 consists of 13 residues. The DNA for the CDR3 is TGTGCCAGCAGCCGAAGTGATAATGAAAAACTGTTTTTT. Translation: CASSRSDNEKLFF.

For this clone: In the same sample, other DNA sequences code for this CDR3. CDR3 coding DNA: TGTGCCAGCTCACCTCTAGCGGGAGGGAGTACAGATACGCAGTATTTT. It translates to CASSPLAGGSTDTQYF. This chain uses TRBV18 with TRBJ2-3; 12 positions match TRBD2. V trimming: 3 bases; J trimming: 3 bases; junction bases outside the gene matches: 4. Germline assignment: CDR1 KGHSH and CDR2 LQKENI. CDR3 length: 16 amino acids.

This chain joins TRBV11-2 and TRBJ2-7; the D gene is possibly TRBD2 (5 bases). This CDR3 contains 13 residues. V was trimmed by 2 bases and J by 2 bases, leaving 7 bases between them. Germline lookup yields CDR1 SGHAT and CDR2 FQNNGV. In nucleotides, the CDR3 is TGTGCCAGCAGCTTAAGCGGCCCCTACGAGCAGTACTTC. This encodes CASSLSGPYEQYF.